Below, 29 T cell receptor beta chains from the same sample are listed, as sequenced in a study of radiation and T cells in renal cell carcinoma. Repertoires were generated with immunoSEQ multiplex PCR, while TCRdb's copy carries only in-frame clones and drops some. Of 100,000 or so clones in the sample, around nine tenths are singletons; the top ten hold approximately 8%. Time point here: baseline pretreatment blood. Described treatment: 15 Gy SBRT to primary tumor, nephrectomy 4 weeks later. The sequencing used blood, collected from a patient whose treatment included radiotherapy and nephrectomy. Receptor source: a middle-aged man with renal cell carcinoma.

This chain joins TRBV10-1 and TRBJ2-2; 9 positions match TRBD1. The CDR3 has 15 residues. CDR1 and CDR2 (germline): WNHNN, SYGVQD (reference sequence). V was pared by 4 bases and J by 6 bases, with 6 bases of the junction left unmatched. CDR3 amino acids: CASSVGGTGSGELFF. CDR3 nucleotide sequence: TGCGCCAGCAGTGTGGGGGGGACAGGGTCCGGGGAGCTGTTTTTT.

In DNA form, the CDR3 reads TGTGCCACCTCCCCGGGACTAGCGGGAGGGAACTACGAGCAGTACTTC. Residues: CATSPGLAGGNYEQYF. The genes are TRBV7-9 and TRBJ2-7; 16 positions match TRBD2. The junction had 9 bases not matched to a gene; V was cut back by 10 bases and J by 3 bases. Germline V gene lookup returns CDR1 SEHNR and CDR2 FQNEAQ (reference sequence). CDR3 length: 16 residues.

As DNA, the CDR3 is TGTGCCAGCAGCGCCGCCCCGGGGGGTACCGGAAACACCATATATTTT. Protein: CASSAAPGGTGNTIYF. The J gene is TRBJ1-3, the V gene TRBV9, with D possibly TRBD1 on 5 matching bases. Trimming removed 3 bases from V and 4 bases from J, with 17 bases in between. Germline assignment: CDR1 SGDLS and CDR2 YYNGEE. The CDR3 runs to 16 residues.

V gene TRBV4-2 combines with J gene TRBJ2-7; D is perhaps TRBD1 (5 bases). The CDR3 loop spans 12 amino acids. The V gene lost 5 bases and the J gene lost 4 bases, with 9 bases spanning the gap. Germline V gene data show CDR1 as LGHNA and CDR2 as YNFKEQ. CDR3 nucleotides: TGTGCCAGCAGCGAGGACAATTACGAGCAGTACTTC. Protein sequence: CASSEDNYEQYF.

This chain links TRBV7-9 with TRBJ1-1, with D perhaps matching TRBD1 (6 bases). Germline values: CDR1 SEHNR, CDR2 FQNEAQ (reference sequence). V gave up 5 bases and J gave up 6 bases, with 16 bases separating them. The CDR3 sequence is 14 residues long. The CDR3: CASSRLEGVAEAFF. Here the CDR3 DNA reads TGTGCCAGCAGCCGATTGGAGGGGGTCGCTGAAGCTTTCTTT.

The gene calls are TRBV6-1 and TRBJ1-1; possibly TRBD1 for D (5 bases). The CDR3 is made up of 14 amino acids. Trimming left V 6 bases short and J 4 bases short, with 15 bases between. Germline V gene lookup returns CDR1 MNHNS and CDR2 SASEGT. The CDR3 DNA sequence: TGTGCCAGCAGAAAGGGACCGACGGTCACTGAAGCTTTCTTT. Protein product: CASRKGPTVTEAFF.

This chain uses TRBV7-9 with TRBJ2-3; 7 bases are a match to TRBD1. Germline assignment: CDR1 SEHNR and CDR2 FQNEAQ (reference sequence). CDR3 length: 14 residues. Trimming took 5 bases from V and 6 from J; bases not matched to a gene: 8. The CDR3 DNA is TGTGCCAGCAGCCCTGAAAGCAGGGGGGATACGCAGTATTTT. Translation gives CASSPESRGDTQYF.

The chain recombines TRBV2 with TRBJ1-3; no clear D. Germline assignment: CDR1 SNHLY and CDR2 FYNNEI. This CDR3 comprises 15 residues. Trimming stripped 3 bases from V and 2 bases from J, with 11 bases between. CDR3 coding DNA: TGTGCCAGCAGTGAGAGGCGGCTTCCTGGAAACACCATATATTTT. It encodes CASSERRLPGNTIYF.

The chain joins TRBV5-6 to TRBJ2-7; maybe TRBD1 (5 bases). This CDR3 spans 14 amino acids. The germline V gene encodes CDR1 SGHDT and CDR2 YYEEEE. Trimming removed 1 base at V and 6 bases at J, with 14 bases between. The CDR3 region has the DNA TGTGCCAGCAGCTTGAGGTGGGCAGGGTCCGAGCAGTACTTC. Protein product: CASSLRWAGSEQYF.

The chain employs TRBV9 and TRBJ1-2; the D gene is possibly TRBD1 (5 bases). CDR3 length: 15 residues. The germline V gene has CDR1 SGDLS and CDR2 YYNGEE. The V gene lost 0 bases and the J gene lost 4 bases, with 13 bases spanning the gap. CDR3 sequence: CASSVALGEGYGYTF. The CDR3 DNA follows: TGTGCCAGCAGCGTAGCCCTGGGGGAAGGCTATGGCTACACCTTC.

The gene calls are TRBV11-2 and TRBJ1-1; D possibly corresponds to TRBD1 (6 bases). Germline V gene data show CDR1 as SGHAT and CDR2 as FQNNGV. The CDR3 loop spans 14 amino acids. Trimming removed 4 bases at V and 1 base at J, with 10 bases between. This CDR3 is CASSSTGPNTEAFF. In DNA, the CDR3 is TGTGCCAGCAGCTCCACAGGGCCGAACACTGAAGCTTTCTTT.

This chain connects TRBV9 to TRBJ2-7; D is unclear. V was shortened by 0 bases and J by 3 bases, with 4 bases between the two germline ends. The CDR3 has 12 amino acids. The germline CDR1 and CDR2 sequences are SGDLS and YYNGEE. The CDR3 sequence: CASSVDDYEQYF. CDR3 DNA sequence: TGTGCCAGCAGCGTAGATGACTACGAGCAGTACTTC. The full variable domain, with the rest looked up from reference TRBV9 and TRBJ2-7, is DSGVTQTPKHLITATGQRVTLRCSPRSGDLSVYWYQQSLDQGLQFLIQYYNGEERAKGNILERFSAQQFPDLHSELNLSSLELGDSALYFCASSVDDYEQYFGPGTRLTVT.

The rearrangement links TRBV27 to TRBJ2-7, with TRBD1 matching over 8 bases. CDR1 is MNHEY and CDR2 is SMNVEV in the germline V gene (reference sequence). CDR3 length: 15 residues. V shed 4 bases and J 5 bases; nucleotides not matched to a gene: 10. The CDR3 region has the DNA TGTGCCAGCAGTTCGGCCCCGACAGGGGTGGACGAGCAGTACTTC. Its protein is CASSSAPTGVDEQYF.

This clone was seen more than once but under ten times. The rearrangement links TRBV7-9 to TRBJ2-1; TRBD2 might be the D (5 bases). V lost 4 bases to trimming and J lost 6 bases, with 19 bases between them. The CDR3 totals 16 residues. CDR1 is SEHNR and CDR2 is FQNEAQ in the germline V gene (reference sequence). DNA of the CDR3: TGTGCCAGCAGCTCACCTTCGTTTGACTATCGCAATGAGCAGTTCTTC. It encodes CASSSPSFDYRNEQFF.

The chain recombines TRBV29-1 with TRBJ2-7; D is perhaps TRBD1 (5 bases). This CDR3 has 14 residues. Between the trimmed V and J ends, which lost 2 bases and 6 bases, there was a span of 17 bases. CDR1 is SQVTM, CDR2 ANQGSEA, per germline. CDR3 region: CSVESWQGSSEQYF. The DNA of the CDR3 is TGCAGCGTTGAAAGTTGGCAGGGAAGCAGCGAGCAGTACTTC.

This clone was observed a few times. The chain combines TRBV7-8 with TRBJ1-1; D unclear. The germline CDR1 and CDR2 sequences are SGHVS and FQNEAQ. V lost 5 bases, J lost 0 bases, and 13 bases lay in between. This CDR3 is built from 15 residues. Here the CDR3 DNA reads TGTGCCAGCAGCGGCTCCAGAGGTATGAACACTGAAGCTTTCTTT. Protein sequence: CASSGSRGMNTEAFF.

The rearrangement uses TRBV27 and TRBJ2-6; D gene uncertain. Germline loops: CDR1 MNHEY, CDR2 SMNVEV (reference sequence). The CDR3 loop spans 14 amino acids. Between the trimmed V and J ends, which lost 7 bases and 2 bases, there was a span of 9 bases. The CDR3 bases are TGTGCCAGCACCCCGTACACTGGGGCCAACGTCCTGACTTTC. Encoded protein: CASTPYTGANVLTF.

The J gene is TRBJ2-3, the V gene TRBV7-6; D may be TRBD2 (6 bases). The V end was cut by 1 base, the J end by 5 bases, with 13 bases between. Germline V gives CDR1 SGHVS, CDR2 FNYEAQ. CDR3 length equals 15 residues. In DNA form, the CDR3 reads TGTGCCAGCAGCTTAGAGGCGGGGCCCAGAGATACGCAGTATTTT. It is translated as CASSLEAGPRDTQYF.

The chain is built from TRBV9 and TRBJ1-5; 7 bases match TRBD1. The V segment lost 4 bases and the J segment 1 base; nucleotides outside the gene matches: 8. The CDR3 length is 16 residues. Germline-derived CDR1 and CDR2 are SGDLS and YYNGEE. The DNA of the CDR3 is TGTGCCAGCAGCCCAGGGGGGGCGTCCAGCAATCAGCCCCAGCATTTT. Protein product: CASSPGGASSNQPQHF.

The chain combines TRBV4-2 with TRBJ2-2; TRBD1 aligns across 10 bases. Trimming at V came to 0 bases and at J to 7 bases, leaving 14 bases not matched to a gene. This CDR3 comprises 19 residues. Germline-derived CDR1 and CDR2 are LGHNA and YNFKEQ. CDR3 amino acids: CASSQDLRTGGIGDGELFF. The CDR3 DNA follows: TGTGCCAGCAGCCAAGATCTCCGGACAGGGGGGATCGGGGACGGGGAGCTGTTTTTT.

Only one count was recorded for this clone. This rearrangement joins TRBV19 to TRBJ1-6, with unresolved D. Trimming left V 5 bases short and J 7 bases short, with 18 bases between. CDR1 is LNHDA, CDR2 SQIVND, per germline (reference sequence). The CDR3 consists of 16 residues. The CDR3 DNA is TGTGCCAGTAGTCCCCTCGGCGGGCAGGAGAATTCACCCCTCCACTTT. Translation gives CASSPLGGQENSPLHF.

The chain employs TRBV27 and TRBJ1-2; D is perhaps TRBD1 (6 bases). Germline CDR1 MNHEY, CDR2 SMNVEV (reference sequence). The ends were cut back, 5 bases at V and 6 bases at J, with 16 bases in the middle. There are 14 residues in the CDR3. CDR3 region: CASSLRQDGDGYTF. The DNA of the CDR3 is TGTGCCAGCAGTCTTCGACAGGATGGTGATGGCTACACCTTC.

The chain recombines TRBV19 with TRBJ1-5, with 9 positions matching TRBD1. V shed 5 bases, J shed 6 bases, and the junction held 8 bases outside the gene matches. Germline V gene sequence: CDR1 LNHDA, CDR2 SQIVND (reference sequence). The length of the CDR3 is 15 residues. CDR3 loop: CASSYRTGETQPQHF. In DNA form, the CDR3 reads TGTGCCAGTAGTTACCGGACAGGGGAGACTCAGCCCCAGCATTTT.

This clone was seen a handful of times. This chain links TRBV6-5 with TRBJ1-5; the D gene is possibly TRBD1 (5 bases). This CDR3 has 15 residues. The germline V and J ends were trimmed by 6 bases and 0 bases, with 12 bases remaining between them. The germline V gene has CDR1 MNHEY and CDR2 SVGAGI. The CDR3 nucleotides are TGTGCCAGCAGACCTGGGGGGGATAGCAATCAGCCCCAGCATTTT. The encoded protein is CASRPGGDSNQPQHF.

This clone has only a few counts. Other DNA sequences in the sample encode the same CDR3. The rearrangement uses TRBV4-1 and TRBJ2-5; the D gene is possibly TRBD1 (6 bases). This CDR3 has 14 amino acids. Germline lookup yields CDR1 MGHRA and CDR2 YSYEKL. V shed 3 bases and J shed 5 bases, with 13 bases lying between them. The CDR3: CASSQLRGAETQYF. Here the CDR3 DNA reads TGCGCCAGCAGCCAGCTCAGGGGCGCGGAGACCCAGTACTTC.

The J gene is TRBJ1-1, the V gene TRBV28; 10 nucleotides line up with TRBD1. Germline V gene data show CDR1 as MDHEN and CDR2 as SYDVKM. The CDR3 is 16 residues long. J lost 1 base, V lost 4 bases, and 6 bases had no gene match. CDR3 residues: CASSSTGGWRNTEAFF. In DNA form, the CDR3 reads TGTGCCAGCAGTTCGACAGGGGGCTGGAGGAACACTGAAGCTTTCTTT. Complete variable domain (other parts from reference TRBV28 and TRBJ1-1): DVKVTQSSRYLVKRTGEKVFLECVQDMDHENMFWYRQDPGLGLRLIYFSYDVKMKEKGDIPEGYSVSREKKERFSLILESASTNQTSMYLCASSSTGGWRNTEAFFGQGTRLTVV.

The chain is built from TRBV23-1 and TRBJ2-7, with no clear D. TRBV23-1 is marked as an open reading frame, function uncertain. Deletions cut 4 bases from V and 3 bases from J, with 1 base between. CDR3 length equals 10 residues. CDR3 protein: CASSLYEQYF. The CDR3 nucleotides are TGCGCCAGCAGTCTCTACGAGCAGTACTTC.

This clone was detected once. The V call is TRBV6-1, the J call TRBJ1-5; D is uncertain. Trimming took off 0 bases at V and 6 bases at J, with 6 bases between the two ends. The germline gives CDR1 MNHNS, CDR2 SASEGT. There are 13 residues in the CDR3. The CDR3 region has the DNA TGTGCCAGCAGTGAAGCGCAAGTTCAGCCCCAGCATTTT. This translates into CASSEAQVQPQHF.

The V and J genes are TRBV5-8 and TRBJ1-6, with D hard to call. The CDR3 runs 19 residues. Trimming shortened V by 4 bases and J by 0 bases, and 20 bases separated the two germline ends. In germline, CDR1 is SGHTS, CDR2 YDEGEE. DNA of the CDR3: TGTGCCAGCAGCCCCACCGATAAGAACCTTTTCTCCTATAATTCACCCCTCCACTTT. Translation: CASSPTDKNLFSYNSPLHF. Filled out from reference TRBV5-8 and TRBJ1-6, the complete variable domain reads EAGVTQSPTHLIKTRGQQATLRCSPISGHTSVYWYQQALGLGLQFLLWYDEGEERNRGNFPPRFSGRQFPNYSSELNVNALELEDSALYLCASSPTDKNLFSYNSPLHFGNGTRLTVT.